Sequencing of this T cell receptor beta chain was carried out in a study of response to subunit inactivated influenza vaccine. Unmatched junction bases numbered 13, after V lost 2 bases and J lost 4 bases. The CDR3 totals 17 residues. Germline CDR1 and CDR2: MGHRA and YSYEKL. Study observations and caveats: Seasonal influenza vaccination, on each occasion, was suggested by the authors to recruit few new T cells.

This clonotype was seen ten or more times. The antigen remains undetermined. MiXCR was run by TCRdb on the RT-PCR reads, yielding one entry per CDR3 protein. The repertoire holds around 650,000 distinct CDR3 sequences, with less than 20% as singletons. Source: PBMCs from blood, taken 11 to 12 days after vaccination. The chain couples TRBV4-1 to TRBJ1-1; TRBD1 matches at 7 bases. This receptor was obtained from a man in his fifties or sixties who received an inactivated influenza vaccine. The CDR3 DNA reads TGCGCCAGCAGCCAACCGGGACAGCGACGAAGAACCACTGAAGCTTTCTTT. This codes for CASSQPGQRRRTTEAFF.